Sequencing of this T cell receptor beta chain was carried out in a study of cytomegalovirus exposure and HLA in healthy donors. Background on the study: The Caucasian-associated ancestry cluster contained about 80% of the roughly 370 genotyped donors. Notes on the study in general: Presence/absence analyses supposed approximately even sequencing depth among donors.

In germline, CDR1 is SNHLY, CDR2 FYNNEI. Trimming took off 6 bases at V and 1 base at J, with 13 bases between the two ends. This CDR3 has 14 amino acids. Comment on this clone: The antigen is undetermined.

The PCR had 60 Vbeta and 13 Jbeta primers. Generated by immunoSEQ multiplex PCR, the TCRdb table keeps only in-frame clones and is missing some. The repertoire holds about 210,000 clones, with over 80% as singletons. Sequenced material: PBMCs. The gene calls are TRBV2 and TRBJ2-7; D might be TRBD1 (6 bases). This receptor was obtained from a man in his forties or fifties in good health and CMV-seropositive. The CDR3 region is CASSGYRDSYEQYF. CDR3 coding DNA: TGTGCCAGCAGCGGATACAGGGATTCCTACGAGCAGTACTTC.